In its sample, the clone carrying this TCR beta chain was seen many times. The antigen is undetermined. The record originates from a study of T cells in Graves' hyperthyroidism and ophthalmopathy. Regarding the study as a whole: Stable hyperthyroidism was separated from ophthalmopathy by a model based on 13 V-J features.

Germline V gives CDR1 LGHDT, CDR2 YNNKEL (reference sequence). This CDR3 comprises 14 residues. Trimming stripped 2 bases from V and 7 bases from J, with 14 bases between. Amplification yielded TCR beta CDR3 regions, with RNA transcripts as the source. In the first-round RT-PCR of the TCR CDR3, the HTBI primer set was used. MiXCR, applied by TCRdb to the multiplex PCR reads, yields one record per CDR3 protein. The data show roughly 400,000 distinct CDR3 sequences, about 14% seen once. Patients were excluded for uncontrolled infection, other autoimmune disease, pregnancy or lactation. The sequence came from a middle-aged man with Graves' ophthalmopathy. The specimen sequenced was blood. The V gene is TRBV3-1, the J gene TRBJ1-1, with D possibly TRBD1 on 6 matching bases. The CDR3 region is CASSQTQGLGEAFF. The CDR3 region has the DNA TGTGCCAGCAGCCAAACCCAGGGGCTGGGTGAAGCTTTCTTT.